This T cell receptor beta chain was retrieved from a study of blood T cell repertoires in COVID-19. The assay was immunoSEQ multiplex PCR, and TCRdb's table has in-frame clones only and misses some. Among some 320,000 clones, 70% to 90% were seen once, and the ten largest hold more than 6.5%. The CDR3 has 15 amino acids. CDR1 is LNHNV and CDR2 is YYDKDF in the germline V gene (reference sequence). The trim removed 1 base at V and 6 bases at J, leaving 6 bases unmatched. Sequenced material: peripheral blood. This TCR was recovered from a woman aged 25 to 39 who had recovered from COVID-19. The chain uses TRBV15 and TRBJ1-1; 9 bases are a match to TRBD1. The CDR3 sequence is CATSRAGQGLAEAFF. DNA for the CDR3: TGTGCCACCAGCAGAGCGGGACAGGGTTTGGCTGAAGCTTTCTTT.